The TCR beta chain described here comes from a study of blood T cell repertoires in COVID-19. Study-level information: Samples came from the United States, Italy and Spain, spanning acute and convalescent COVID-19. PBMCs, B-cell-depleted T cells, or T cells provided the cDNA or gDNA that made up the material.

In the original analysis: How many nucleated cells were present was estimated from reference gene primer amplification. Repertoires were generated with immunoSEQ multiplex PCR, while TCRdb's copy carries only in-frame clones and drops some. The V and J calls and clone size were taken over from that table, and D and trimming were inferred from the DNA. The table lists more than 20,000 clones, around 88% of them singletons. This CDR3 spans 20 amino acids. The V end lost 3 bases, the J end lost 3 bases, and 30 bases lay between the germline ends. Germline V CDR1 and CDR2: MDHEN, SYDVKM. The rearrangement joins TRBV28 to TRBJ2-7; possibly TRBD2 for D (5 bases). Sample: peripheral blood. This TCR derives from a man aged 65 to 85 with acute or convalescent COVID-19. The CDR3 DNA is TGTGCCAGCAGTTTCTGGGGTTTCGGGATTACCCGTTCGAAGAGCTACGAGCAGTACTTC. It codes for CASSFWGFGITRSKSYEQYF.